This T cell receptor beta chain derives from a study of T cells in Graves' hyperthyroidism and ophthalmopathy (dated by TCRdb to between 2018 and 2021). For the wider study: Peripheral blood samples were taken at initial diagnosis, before any treatment was given. TCR V-J signatures able to tell the groups apart were searched for in a discovery cohort of some 97 patients, of whom over 40 had Graves' ophthalmopathy and more than 55 had stable Graves' hyperthyroidism. Prospective prediction of ophthalmopathy was tested in an independent validation cohort of 18 to 20 hyperthyroidism patients and some 17 patients who later progressed to ophthalmopathy. For training and testing, the approximately 97 patients in the discovery cohort were randomly divided in a 7:3 ratio. The study also compared thyroid tissue and blood T-cell repertoires from about six Graves' hyperthyroidism patients. Following sampling, methimazole starting at 30 mg daily was given to hyperthyroidism patients, and high-dose intravenous methylprednisolone was given to ophthalmopathy patients. The paper describes TCR Vbeta CDR3 sequencing of 135 peripheral blood samples, made up of under 50 ophthalmopathy patients, 70 to 80 hyperthyroidism patients and about 17 progressor patients. The paper as a whole reports these results and caveats: In validation, the model predicted progression to ophthalmopathy with around 71% sensitivity and approximately 74% specificity, a median of around 6.6 months before onset. Blood samples also contained most of the expanded thyroid clonotypes (frequency above 0.001), which suggests that blood repertoires may reflect thyroid immune responses. In cross-validation, a model built on a 13 V-J signature told ophthalmopathy apart from stable hyperthyroidism with approximately 91% sensitivity and around 84% specificity, and in testing the same model reached 80%/75%. No statistical method was used to fix the sample size in advance, and group allocation was not hidden from the investigators.

The TCR beta CDR3 regions were amplified from the RNA transcripts. The first round of RT-PCR for the TCR CDR3 was performed with the HTBI primer set and the Qiagen OneStep RT-PCR kit. Libraries were constructed in a second round of multiplex PCR, after which size selection and purification were performed. Paired-end sequencing of the libraries was performed with 100 bp reads on an Illumina HiSeq2000. As for how the authors treated the data: SOAPnuke was used to process the raw data, throwing out any read that contained adapters or uncalled bases, had a mean Phred below 15, or lacked an exact constant-primer or identifier match. High-quality paired reads were merged with COPE v1.2.5, and unique nucleotide sequences were defined as clonotypes. Clonotypes were aligned to IMGT TRBV, TRBD and TRBJ reference segments using MiTCR v1.1. Analysis was restricted to V-J combinations with a frequency above 0.0001, which covered 98% to 99.2% of repertoires. The TCS score was defined as F50 (clonal expansion) divided by E x V (chaos), with BLOSUM62-based TCRdist calculated between CDR3 peptides within each V-J. Welch's t-statistics and random forest reduced roughly 530 V-J features to fewer than 15, which were used in a naive Bayes classifier (R e1071). TCRdb trimmed public reads at Q25 via fastp, called clones via MiXCR and kept in-frame beta chains. Entries are consolidated by CDR3 protein sequence, retaining the most common genes and DNA. The V and J calls were determined by TCRdb, not by the authors. The sample includes over 250,000 distinct CDR3 sequences, with less than 30% observed a single time. Clones ranked in the top ten supply around 28% of the sample.

Hyperthyroidism patients were newly diagnosed, with disease duration under 2 months, and aged 18 to 65 years. Exclusion was applied to patients with uncontrolled infections, other autoimmune diseases, pregnancy or lactation. Clinical symptoms, serum thyroxine and TRAb, thyroid ultrasound, and orbital computed tomography formed the basis for the diagnoses. Blood from progressor patients was collected at the time of first diagnosis with hyperthyroidism, before any ophthalmopathy symptoms had appeared. PBMCs were isolated from about 9.1 ml of fresh peripheral blood by Ficoll-Paque density gradient centrifugation. Progressor patients were defined as those initially diagnosed with Graves' hyperthyroidism in whom ophthalmopathy developed during follow-up. Total RNA was extracted using Trizol reagent, and RNA quality was assessed on an Agilent 2100 Bioanalyzer. This clonotype came up a few times. What antigen it recognizes has not been identified. Per-base quality was not reported, and no clone a single base away is much larger than it.

The V and J ends are trimmed by 1 base and 4 bases, leaving 8 bases between them. Taken from cysteine to phenylalanine, the CDR3 has 13 residues. Just CDR3 DNA is preserved here, 39 bases in frame from base 1. The sequenced sample was blood. This TCR was sampled from a man in his forties or fifties with Graves' hyperthyroidism that later progressed to Graves' ophthalmopathy. Recombination joined TRBV12-3 or TRBV12-4 with TRBJ2-7, with no D gene named confidently. The base sequence is TGTGCCAGCAGTTTAGGGCAACCTTACGAGCAGTACTTC. The translation is CASSLGQPYEQYF.